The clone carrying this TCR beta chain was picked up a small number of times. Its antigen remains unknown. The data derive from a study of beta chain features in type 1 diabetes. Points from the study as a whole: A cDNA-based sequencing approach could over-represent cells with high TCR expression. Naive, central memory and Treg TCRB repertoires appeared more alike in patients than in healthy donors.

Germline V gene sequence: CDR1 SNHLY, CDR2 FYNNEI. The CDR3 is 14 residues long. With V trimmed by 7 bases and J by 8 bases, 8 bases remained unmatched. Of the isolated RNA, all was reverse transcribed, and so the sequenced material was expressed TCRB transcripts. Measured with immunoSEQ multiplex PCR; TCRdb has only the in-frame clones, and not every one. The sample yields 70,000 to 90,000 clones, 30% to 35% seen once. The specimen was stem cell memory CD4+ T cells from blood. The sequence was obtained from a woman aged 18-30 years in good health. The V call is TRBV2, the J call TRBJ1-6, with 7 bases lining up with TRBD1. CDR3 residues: CASIGGTEDSPLHF. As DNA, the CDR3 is TGTGCCAGCATAGGGGGGACAGAAGATTCACCCCTCCACTTT.